These 20 T cell receptor beta chains share one sample of origin, sequenced in a study of CD8+ T cells in alopecia areata. Extracted from the samples, RNA was reverse transcribed into cDNA to serve as the sequencing template. Profiling relied on immunoSEQ multiplex PCR, and the TCRdb table lists in-frame clones only, not all of them. This table holds 30,000 to 45,000 clones, more than 50% found once. For about 5 of the biomarker-study patients, the CD4+ cells were further sorted so as to obtain CD25+CD127- cells. Source material: CD4+ Tregs sorted from blood. All receptors derive from a human donor with alopecia areata.

This rearrangement joins TRBV5-4 to TRBJ2-1; D may be TRBD2 (5 bases). CDR3 length: 17 amino acids. Germline CDR1 reads SGHNT; CDR2 reads YYREEE (reference sequence). Between the trimmed V and J ends, which lost 4 bases and 2 bases, there was a span of 19 bases. CDR3 DNA sequence: TGTGCCAGCAGCCCAGGAGGTTTGGGGTCGACCTACAATGAGCAGTTCTTC. It specifies CASSPGGLGSTYNEQFF.

V and J are TRBV5-1 and TRBJ1-5; TRBD1 matches at 7 bases. Germline loops: CDR1 SGHRS, CDR2 YFSETQ. With 2 bases clipped from V and 7 bases from J, the junction kept 3 bases outside the gene matches. This CDR3 has 13 residues. CDR3 amino acids: CASSFTGEQPQHF. The DNA for the CDR3 is TGCGCCAGCAGCTTTACAGGGGAGCAGCCCCAGCATTTT.

In this sample, this clone turned up a few times. The chain combines TRBV5-4 with TRBJ2-1, with TRBD2 matching 9 bases. CDR1 is SGHNT and CDR2 is YYREEE in the germline V gene (reference sequence). The CDR3 sequence is 17 residues long. Trimming took 4 bases from V and 6 from J; bases not matched to a gene: 14. Written as DNA, the CDR3 is TGTGCCAGCAGCCGCCCCGGGGGGCGGGAGGGGATCAATGAGCAGTTCTTC. It codes for CASSRPGGREGINEQFF.

The V gene is TRBV25-1, the J gene TRBJ2-1; D call uncertain. The CDR3 is 16 residues long. Looked up from germline, CDR1 is MGHDK and CDR2 is SYGVNS. Trimming left V 1 base short and J 3 bases short, with 13 bases between. Here the CDR3 DNA reads TGTGCCAGCAGTGAATTATATAACCCAGTCTACAATGAGCAGTTCTTC. It encodes CASSELYNPVYNEQFF. Drawing the rest from reference TRBV25-1 and TRBJ2-1, the complete variable domain is EADIYQTPRYLVIGTGKKITLECSQTMGHDKMYWYQQDPGMELHLIHYSYGVNSTEKGDLSSESTVSRIRTEHFPLTLESARPSHTSQYLCASSELYNPVYNEQFFGPGTRLTVL.

This clone was observed a few times. The rearrangement links TRBV6-6 to TRBJ1-3; D may be TRBD1 (6 bases). Trimming cost V 6 bases and J 1 base, with 16 bases left between them. CDR3 size: 16 residues. From germline, CDR1 is MNHNY and CDR2 SVGAGI (reference sequence). CDR3 in DNA: TGTGCCAGCAGGCCCGTCCAGGGGTTATCTGGAAACACCATATATTTT. Translated: CASRPVQGLSGNTIYF.

The chain's CDR3 is CASSLQGANTEAFF. The DNA of the CDR3 is TGCGCCAGCAGCTTACAGGGGGCGAACACTGAAGCTTTCTTT. The chain combines TRBV5-1 with TRBJ1-1; 9 nucleotides match TRBD1. The CDR3 spans 14 residues. Germline CDR1 and CDR2: SGHRS and YFSETQ. V lost 2 bases, J lost 1 base, and 0 bases stayed unmatched.

The chain joins TRBV29-1 to TRBJ2-7; 14 bases are shared with TRBD2. The CDR3 spans 15 residues. V dropped 6 bases and J dropped 0; count of bases not matched to a gene: 4. Germline CDR1 and CDR2: SQVTM and ANQGSEA. The CDR3 DNA follows: TGCAGCGTGTGGACTAGCGGGAGGAGCTCCTACGAGCAGTACTTC. Translated: CSVWTSGRSSYEQYF.

The J gene is TRBJ2-7, the V gene TRBV27, with a weak D call TRBD2 (5 bases). The germline CDR1 and CDR2 sequences are MNHEY and SMNVEV (reference sequence). V dropped 4 bases and J dropped 2 bases, with 18 bases sitting between them. This CDR3 comprises 16 residues. CDR3 region: CASSYRAAGLTYEQYF. As DNA, the CDR3 is TGTGCCAGCAGTTACCGAGCGGCCGGCCTTACCTACGAGCAGTACTTC.

The gene calls are TRBV29-1 and TRBJ1-2; 10 positions agree with TRBD1. V lost 6 bases and J lost 5; bases outside the gene matches: 3. This CDR3 contains 12 residues. Looked up from germline, CDR1 is SQVTM and CDR2 is ANQGSEA. Here the CDR3 reads CSVGQGRYGYTF. In DNA form, the CDR3 reads TGCAGCGTGGGACAGGGGAGGTATGGCTACACCTTC.

The table lists this clone with a few counts. V usage is TRBV7-2 and J usage is TRBJ2-1; D unclear. Germline V gene lookup returns CDR1 SGHTA and CDR2 FQGNSA. V gave up 4 bases and J gave up 4 bases, with 14 bases separating them. The CDR3 runs 15 residues. The CDR3 DNA sequence: TGTGCCAGCAGCTCAGGCAGCTACACTTACAATGAGCAGTTCTTC. It specifies CASSSGSYTYNEQFF.

This chain's CDR3 is CASDRTGGANVLTF. In DNA, the CDR3 is TGTGCCAGCGACAGGACTGGAGGGGCCAACGTCCTGACTTTC. V and J are TRBV6-5 and TRBJ2-6, with D possibly being TRBD1 (6 bases). Trimming cost V 8 bases and J 4 bases, with 12 bases left between them. Germline V gene data show CDR1 as MNHEY and CDR2 as SVGAGI. CDR3 length equals 14 residues.

The chain combines TRBV6-5 with TRBJ1-2; D gene unclear. The germline V and J ends were trimmed by 4 bases and 9 bases, with 15 bases remaining between them. CDR1 is MNHEY and CDR2 is SVGAGI in the germline V gene. CDR3 size: 13 residues. The CDR3 DNA is TGTGCCAGCAGTTCCGGGCTAGGACGAAGCTACACCTTC. Protein: CASSSGLGRSYTF.

This clone was seen a few times. CDR3 loop: CASSQNLGRSAPLHF. CDR3 nucleotide sequence: TGCGCCAGCAGTCAGAACCTCGGACGGTCCGCACCCCTCCACTTT. The chain links TRBV23-1 to TRBJ1-6; D is undetermined. TRBV23-1 is an open reading frame, and its role is uncertain. The CDR3 is made up of 15 amino acids. V gave up 3 bases and J gave up 11 bases, with 17 bases separating them.

The chain recombines TRBV29-1 with TRBJ2-7; D may be TRBD2 (6 bases). There are 14 residues in the CDR3. Germline CDR1 and CDR2: SQVTM and ANQGSEA. Between the trimmed V and J ends, which lost 7 bases and 0 bases, there was a span of 16 bases. The CDR3 reads CSAAKGLYSYEQYF. The CDR3 nucleotides read TGCAGCGCCGCAAAGGGACTGTACTCCTACGAGCAGTACTTC.

This clone showed up just a few times. The chain couples TRBV6-5 to TRBJ1-2, with D possibly TRBD1 on 6 matching bases. The CDR3 consists of 13 residues. Germline values: CDR1 MNHEY, CDR2 SVGAGI. V dropped 2 bases and J dropped 5 bases, with 9 bases sitting between them. CDR3 amino acids: CASSYGTSYGYTF. In nucleotides, the CDR3 is TGTGCCAGCAGTTACGGGACAAGTTATGGCTACACCTTC.

The chain is built from TRBV29-1 and TRBJ1-1, with D maybe TRBD1 (5 bases). CDR1 and CDR2 (germline): SQVTM, ANQGSEA. The CDR3 contains 14 residues. V dropped 6 bases and J dropped 4 bases, with 18 bases sitting between them. The CDR3 is CSVALGGSGTEAFF. CDR3 in DNA: TGCAGCGTCGCCCTCGGGGGAAGCGGCACTGAAGCTTTCTTT.

This clone has a handful of counts. The gene calls are TRBV7-6 and TRBJ1-1; 8 bases are a match to TRBD1. The CDR3 has 13 amino acids. Trimming at V came to 6 bases and at J to 5 bases, leaving 5 bases not matched to a gene. The V gene's germline CDR1 is SGHVS and CDR2 FNYEAQ. CDR3 sequence: CASRSGGGTEAFF. DNA for the CDR3: TGTGCCAGCAGGTCAGGGGGCGGTACTGAAGCTTTCTTT.

The genes are TRBV5-1 and TRBJ1-5; 10 bases match TRBD1. The CDR3 length is 14 residues. CDR1 is SGHRS, CDR2 YFSETQ, per germline. The junction had 1 base not matched to a gene; V was cut back by 0 bases and J by 7 bases. The CDR3 spells CASSLGTGGQPQHF. CDR3 in DNA: TGCGCCAGCAGCTTGGGGACAGGGGGGCAGCCCCAGCATTTT.

This clone was counted a few times. This chain uses TRBV13 with TRBJ2-4; TRBD2 aligns across 8 bases. With V trimmed by 5 bases and J by 8 bases, 14 bases remained unmatched. Germline CDR1 reads PRHDT; CDR2 reads FYEKMQ (reference sequence). The CDR3 covers 16 residues. Here the CDR3 reads CASSPGPGTRVDIQYF. The CDR3 nucleotides are TGTGCCAGCAGCCCCGGTCCCGGGACTAGGGTAGACATTCAGTACTTC. Complete variable domain (other parts from reference TRBV13 and TRBJ2-4): AAGVIQSPRHLIKEKRETATLKCYPIPRHDTVYWYQQGPGQDPQFLISFYEKMQSDKGSIPDRFSAQQFSDYHSELNMSSLELGDSALYFCASSPGPGTRVDIQYFGAGTRLSVL.

This clone was seen only a few times. The J gene is TRBJ1-2, the V gene TRBV7-2; 7 bases map to TRBD1. The ends lost 5 bases at V and 1 base at J; junction bases unmatched: 4. The CDR3 is 14 amino acids. Germline CDR1 and CDR2: SGHTA and FQGNSA. The CDR3 loop is CASSAGQVNYGYTF. The CDR3 bases are TGTGCCAGCAGCGCCGGACAGGTTAACTATGGCTACACCTTC. Full variable domain (missing parts from reference TRBV7-2 and TRBJ1-2): GAGVSQSPSNKVTEKGKDVELRCDPISGHTALYWYRQSLGQGLEFLIYFQGNSAPDKSGLPSDRFSAERTGGSVSTLTIQRTQQEDSAVYLCASSAGQVNYGYTFGSGTRLTVV.